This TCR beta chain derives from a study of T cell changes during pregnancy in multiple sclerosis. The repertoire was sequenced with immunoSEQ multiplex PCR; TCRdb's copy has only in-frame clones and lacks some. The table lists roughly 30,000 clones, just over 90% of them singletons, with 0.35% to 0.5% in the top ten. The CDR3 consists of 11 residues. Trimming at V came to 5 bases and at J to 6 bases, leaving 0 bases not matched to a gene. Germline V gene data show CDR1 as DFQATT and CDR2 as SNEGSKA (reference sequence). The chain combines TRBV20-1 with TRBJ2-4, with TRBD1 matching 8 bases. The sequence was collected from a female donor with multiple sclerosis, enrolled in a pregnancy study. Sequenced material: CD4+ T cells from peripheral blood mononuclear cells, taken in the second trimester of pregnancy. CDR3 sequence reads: CSAGTGNIQYF. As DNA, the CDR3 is TGCAGTGCTGGGACAGGAAACATTCAGTACTTC.